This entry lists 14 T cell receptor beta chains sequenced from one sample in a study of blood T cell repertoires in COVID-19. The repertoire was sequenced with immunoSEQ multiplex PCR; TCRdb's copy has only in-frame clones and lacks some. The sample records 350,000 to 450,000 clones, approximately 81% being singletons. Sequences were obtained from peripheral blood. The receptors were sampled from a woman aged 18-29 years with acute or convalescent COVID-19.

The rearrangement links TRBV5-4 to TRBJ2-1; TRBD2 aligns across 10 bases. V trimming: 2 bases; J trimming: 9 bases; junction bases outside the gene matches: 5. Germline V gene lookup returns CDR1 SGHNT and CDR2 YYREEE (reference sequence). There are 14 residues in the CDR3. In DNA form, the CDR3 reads TGTGCCAGCAGCTTAACCGGGACTAGCGTTGAGCAGTTCTTC. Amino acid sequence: CASSLTGTSVEQFF.

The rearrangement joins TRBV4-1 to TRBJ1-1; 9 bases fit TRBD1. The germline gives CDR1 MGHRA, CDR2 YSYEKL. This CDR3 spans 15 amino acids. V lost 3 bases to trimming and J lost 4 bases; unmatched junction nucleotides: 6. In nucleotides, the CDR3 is TGCGCCAGCAGCCACTTGGACAGGGGAGGCACTGAAGCTTTCTTT. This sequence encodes CASSHLDRGGTEAFF.

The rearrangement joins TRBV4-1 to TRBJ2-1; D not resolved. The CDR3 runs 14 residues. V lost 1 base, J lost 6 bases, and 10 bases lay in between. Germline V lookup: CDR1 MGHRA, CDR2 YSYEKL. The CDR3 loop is CASSQVSSGNEQFF. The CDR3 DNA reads TGCGCCAGCAGCCAAGTTTCTTCCGGCAATGAGCAGTTCTTC.

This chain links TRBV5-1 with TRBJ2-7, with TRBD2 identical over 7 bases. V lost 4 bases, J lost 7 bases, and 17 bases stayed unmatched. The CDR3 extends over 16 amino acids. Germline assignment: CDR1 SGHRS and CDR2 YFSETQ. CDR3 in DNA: TGCGCCAGCAGCCCGGACTGGGCTAGCGGTAGTTCTGAGCAGTACTTC. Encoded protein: CASSPDWASGSSEQYF. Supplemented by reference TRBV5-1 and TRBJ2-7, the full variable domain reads KAGVTQTPRYLIKTRGQQVTLSCSPISGHRSVSWYQQTPGQGLQFLFEYFSETQRNKGNFPGRFSGRQFSNSRSEMNVSTLELGDSALYLCASSPDWASGSSEQYFGPGTRLTVT.

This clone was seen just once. The CDR3 bases are TGCAGCCTAATCGGGGAGGGCTATGGCTACACCTTC. Residues: CSLIGEGYGYTF. V usage is TRBV29-1 and J usage is TRBJ1-2; no reliable D call. This CDR3 contains 12 residues. Deletions cut 8 bases from V and 4 bases from J, with 14 bases between. Germline V gene data show CDR1 as SQVTM and CDR2 as ANQGSEA.

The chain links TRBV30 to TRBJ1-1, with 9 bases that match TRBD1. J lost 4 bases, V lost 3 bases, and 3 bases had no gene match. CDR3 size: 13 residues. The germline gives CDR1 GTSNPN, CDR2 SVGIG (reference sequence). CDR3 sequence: CAWRGQGGTEAFF. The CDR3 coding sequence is TGTGCCTGGAGGGGACAGGGCGGCACTGAAGCTTTCTTT.

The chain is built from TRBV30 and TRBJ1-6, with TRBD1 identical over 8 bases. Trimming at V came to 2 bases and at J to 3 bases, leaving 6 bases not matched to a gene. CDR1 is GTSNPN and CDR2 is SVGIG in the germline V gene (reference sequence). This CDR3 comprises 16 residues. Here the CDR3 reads CAWSSDRVGYNSPLHF. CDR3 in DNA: TGTGCCTGGAGTTCGGACAGGGTAGGCTATAATTCACCCCTCCACTTT.

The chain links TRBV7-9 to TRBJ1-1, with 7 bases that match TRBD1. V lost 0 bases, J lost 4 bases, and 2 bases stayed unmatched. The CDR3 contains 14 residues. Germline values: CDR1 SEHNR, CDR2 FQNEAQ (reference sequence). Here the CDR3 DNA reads TGTGCCAGCAGCTTAGCTCCAGGGGGCACTGAAGCTTTCTTT. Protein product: CASSLAPGGTEAFF.

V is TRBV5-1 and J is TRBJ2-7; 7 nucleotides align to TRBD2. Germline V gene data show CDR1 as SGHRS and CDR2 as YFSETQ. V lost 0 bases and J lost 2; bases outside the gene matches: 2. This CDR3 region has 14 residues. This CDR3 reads CASSLAGLAYEQYF. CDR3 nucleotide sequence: TGCGCCAGCAGCTTGGCTGGACTAGCCTACGAGCAGTACTTC. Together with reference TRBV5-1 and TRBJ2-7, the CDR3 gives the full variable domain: KAGVTQTPRYLIKTRGQQVTLSCSPISGHRSVSWYQQTPGQGLQFLFEYFSETQRNKGNFPGRFSGRQFSNSRSEMNVSTLELGDSALYLCASSLAGLAYEQYFGPGTRLTVT.

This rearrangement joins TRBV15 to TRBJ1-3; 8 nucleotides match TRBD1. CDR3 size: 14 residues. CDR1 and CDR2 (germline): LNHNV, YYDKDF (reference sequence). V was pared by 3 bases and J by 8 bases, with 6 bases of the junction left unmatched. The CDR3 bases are TGTGCCACCAGCAGGGACAGGGAAGCGGACACCATATATTTT. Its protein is CATSRDREADTIYF.

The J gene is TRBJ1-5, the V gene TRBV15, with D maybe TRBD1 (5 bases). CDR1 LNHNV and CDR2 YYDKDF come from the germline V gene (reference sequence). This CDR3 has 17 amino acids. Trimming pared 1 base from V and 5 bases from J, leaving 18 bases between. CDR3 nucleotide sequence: TGTGCCACCAGCAGAGGGTCCGGGGGGGAGTACGATCAGCCCCAGCATTTT. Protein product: CATSRGSGGEYDQPQHF.

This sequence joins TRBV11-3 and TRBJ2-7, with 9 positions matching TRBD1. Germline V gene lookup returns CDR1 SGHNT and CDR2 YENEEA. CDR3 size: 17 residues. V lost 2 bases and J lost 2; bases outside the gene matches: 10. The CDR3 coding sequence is TGTGCCAGCAGCTTAATCCATGGGACAGGGCAAACCTACGAGCAGTACTTC. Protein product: CASSLIHGTGQTYEQYF.

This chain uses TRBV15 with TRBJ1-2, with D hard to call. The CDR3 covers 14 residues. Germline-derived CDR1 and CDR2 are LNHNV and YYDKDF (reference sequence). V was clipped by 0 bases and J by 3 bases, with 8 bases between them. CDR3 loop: CATSRDFSYYGYTF. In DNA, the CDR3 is TGTGCCACCAGCAGAGATTTTTCTTACTATGGCTACACCTTC. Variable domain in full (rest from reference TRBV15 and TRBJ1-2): DAMVIQNPRYQVTQFGKPVTLSCSQTLNHNVMYWYQQKSSQAPKLLFHYYDKDFNNEADTPDNFQSRRPNTSFCFLDIRSPGLGDTAMYLCATSRDFSYYGYTFGSGTRLTVV.

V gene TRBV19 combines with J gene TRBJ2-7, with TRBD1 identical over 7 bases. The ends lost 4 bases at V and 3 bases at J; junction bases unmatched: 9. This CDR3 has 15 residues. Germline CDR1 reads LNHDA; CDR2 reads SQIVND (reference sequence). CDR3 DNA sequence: TGTGCCAGTAGTACCCAGCTGACAGGGTTCTACGAGCAGTACTTC. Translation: CASSTQLTGFYEQYF.